A single sample is the source of the 22 T cell receptor beta chains below, sequenced in a study of metastatic and nonmetastatic thyroid tumors (dated by TCRdb to 2020 to 2022). The library was prepared using PCR. Sequencing used an Illumina HiSeq 4000. TCRdb cleaned the public reads at Q25 with fastp, built clones with MiXCR and kept in-frame beta chains. This sample lists approximately 50,000 clones; around 4% were detected once. Of the sample, roughly a tenth is held by the ten largest clones. No patient had received any treatment before thyroid surgery. Sequencing was carried out using blood. These receptor sequences come from a female donor with papillary thyroid cancer or a benign thyroid nodule (not recorded which). Some clones in this sample may be carry-over from other donors' samples.

The sample holds many counts of this clone. The chain links TRBV20-1 to TRBJ2-3; D is uncertain. From germline, CDR1 is DFQATT and CDR2 SNEGSKA (reference sequence). V was trimmed by 5 bases and J by 0 bases, leaving 9 bases between them. The CDR3 spans 13 residues. The CDR3 here is CSAGDPSTDTQYF. DNA of the CDR3: TGCAGTGCTGGCGACCCGAGCACAGATACGCAGTATTTT.

This clone was seen at least ten times. A read error may be the cause here, since a much bigger clone is one base away. The same CDR3 arises from other DNA sequences in this sample as well. The rearrangement uses TRBV6-4 and TRBJ2-7; 8 positions match TRBD1. Germline V gene lookup returns CDR1 MRHNA and CDR2 SNTAGT. The CDR3 is 15 residues long. CDR3 sequence (DNA): TGTGCCAGCAGACCAGGACAGGGTTCCGTCTACGAACAGTACTTC. This codes for CASRPGQGSVYEQYF.

This clone was detected many times. One end of the junction is discordant with germline, which a read error may explain. V is TRBV7-7 and J is TRBJ2-1, with 10 bases aligning to TRBD2. The length of the CDR3 is 13 residues. Germline CDR1 reads SSHAT; CDR2 reads FNYEAQ (reference sequence). CDR3 sequence reads: CASAGGIVEERFF. In DNA, the CDR3 is TGTGCATCAGCGGGAGGGATAGTTGAGGAGCGGTTCTTC. The full variable domain, with the rest looked up from reference TRBV7-7 and TRBJ2-1, is GAGVSQSPRYKVTKRGQDVTLRCDPISSHATLYWYQQALGQGPEFLTYFNYEAQPDKSGLPSDRFSAERPEGSISTLTIQRTEQRDSAMYRCASAGGIVEERFFGPGTRLTVL.

This clone has more than one count but fewer than ten. A much larger clonotype is one base distant, so this may be a read error. V and J are TRBV19 and TRBJ1-2; 7 bases fit TRBD1. Losses at the gene ends were 1 base for V and 7 bases for J; bases not matched to a gene: 9. CDR3 length: 15 residues. Germline-derived CDR1 and CDR2 are LNHDA and SQIVND (reference sequence). The CDR3, as DNA: TGTGCCAGTAGTATAGGGGCAGGGGGGACGAGTGGCTACACCTTC. Residues: CASSIGAGGTSGYTF.

This clone was detected only a few times. This chain joins TRBV6-1 and TRBJ1-6; a weak D match, TRBD1 (6 bases). Germline loops: CDR1 MNHNS, CDR2 SASEGT. With 7 bases removed from V and 9 bases from J, the gap between germline ends came to 10 bases. CDR3 length: 12 residues. CDR3 DNA sequence: TGTGCCAGCAACACAGGGTCTTCACCCCTCCACTTT. It encodes CASNTGSSPLHF.

Of note for this clone: One base away lies a much larger clone, so this may be a sequencing read error. This chain joins TRBV6-1 and TRBJ2-3, with 7 bases identical to TRBD2. The V gene's germline CDR1 is MNHNS and CDR2 SASEGT. J gave up 2 bases and V 7 bases, and 6 bases lay outside the gene matches. The CDR3 spans 14 residues. CDR3 nucleotide sequence: TGTGCCAGCATCCCTAGCGGACACACAGATACGCAGTATTTT. Translating gives CASIPSGHTDTQYF.

This clone was counted at least ten times. The chain joins TRBV10-3 to TRBJ2-2, with TRBD1 matching 9 bases. Germline-derived CDR1 and CDR2 are ENHRY and SYGVKD. Trimming cost V 4 bases and J 1 base; bases outside gene matches: 7. The CDR3 totals 17 residues. The CDR3 spells CAISGSSGQGNTGELFF. CDR3 in DNA: TGTGCCATCAGTGGTAGTTCGGGACAGGGGAACACCGGGGAGCTGTTTTTT.

There are many counts of this clone. The chain couples TRBV7-8 to TRBJ2-7, with D perhaps matching TRBD2 (6 bases). V was pared by 5 bases and J by 6 bases, with 17 bases between. The CDR3 has 14 amino acids. Germline V lookup: CDR1 SGHVS, CDR2 FQNEAQ. CDR3 nucleotides: TGTGCCAGCAGCCGACAACCTAGCGCGCCCGAGCAGTACTTC. It specifies CASSRQPSAPEQYF. The variable domain in full, with the rest retrieved from reference TRBV7-8 and TRBJ2-7, is GAGVSQSPRYKVAKRGQDVALRCDPISGHVSLFWYQQALGQGPEFLTYFQNEAQLDKSGLPSDRFFAERPEGSVSTLKIQRTQQEDSAVYLCASSRQPSAPEQYFGPGTRLTVT.

This clone came up a few times. The rearrangement links TRBV20-1 to TRBJ2-3; D tentatively reads TRBD1 or TRBD2 (5 bases each). The CDR3 length is 14 residues. Trimming shortened V by 1 base and J by 2 bases, and 10 bases separated the two germline ends. Looked up from germline, CDR1 is DFQATT and CDR2 is SNEGSKA (reference sequence). This chain's CDR3 is CSARAWDLTDTQYF. Here the CDR3 DNA reads TGCAGTGCTAGAGCTTGGGACCTCACAGATACGCAGTATTTT.

This clone was seen a handful of times. The J gene is TRBJ2-7, the V gene TRBV11-2; D not certain. V was shortened by 1 base and J by 2 bases, with 9 bases between the two germline ends. The CDR3 is 14 amino acids. Per germline, CDR1 SGHAT and CDR2 FQNNGV. Here the CDR3 reads CASSLGADAYEQYF. CDR3 in DNA: TGTGCCAGCAGCTTAGGGGCGGACGCCTACGAGCAGTACTTC.

This clone was observed a handful of times. The CDR3 region has the DNA TGTGCCAGTAGCTGGACGATCCAAGAGACCCAGTACTTC. Its translation: CASSWTIQETQYF. This chain uses TRBV19 with TRBJ2-5; D is undetermined. The CDR3 spans 13 residues. Trimming left V 6 bases short and J 1 base short, with 9 bases between. Germline-derived CDR1 and CDR2 are LNHDA and SQIVND (reference sequence).

This clone showed up just a few times. The chain couples TRBV20-1 to TRBJ2-1, with 11 bases matching TRBD2. Looked up from germline, CDR1 is DFQATT and CDR2 is SNEGSKA (reference sequence). This CDR3 is 20 amino acids long. After removal of 0 bases from V and 6 bases from J, the junction contained 19 bases not matched to a gene. CDR3 sequence: CSARDASALAGVISVNEQFF. The CDR3 DNA reads as TGCAGTGCTAGAGACGCCTCGGCACTAGCGGGAGTTATATCTGTCAATGAGCAGTTCTTC.

This clone appeared a single time. This rearrangement joins TRBV20-1 to TRBJ2-7; D call uncertain. This CDR3 is built from 14 residues. V gave up 4 bases and J gave up 3 bases, with 16 bases separating them. Germline CDR1 reads DFQATT; CDR2 reads SNEGSKA (reference sequence). Here the CDR3 DNA reads TGCAGTGCTATGCCCTCGGCAGTGGGCTACGAGCAGTACGTC. Encoded protein: CSAMPSAVGYEQYV.

The chain uses TRBV6-5 and TRBJ2-7; D possibly corresponds to TRBD2 (7 bases). Trimming took 2 bases from V and 2 from J, leaving 13 bases between them. CDR1 MNHEY and CDR2 SVGAGI come from the germline V gene. The CDR3 loop spans 15 amino acids. CDR3 region: CASSYGGGEAYEQYF. The CDR3, as DNA: TGTGCCAGCAGTTACGGAGGGGGGGAGGCCTACGAGCAGTACTTC.

This clone was observed a handful of times. The chain uses TRBV28 and TRBJ1-5; 7 bases are a match to TRBD1. Germline loops: CDR1 MDHEN, CDR2 SYDVKM. J gave up 6 bases and V 6 bases, and 8 bases lay outside the gene matches. The CDR3 sequence is 14 residues long. The CDR3 loop is CASSLATGLQPQHF. CDR3 bases: TGTGCCAGCAGCCTAGCGACAGGGCTTCAGCCCCAGCATTTT. The whole variable domain, remainder taken from reference TRBV28 and TRBJ1-5, is DVKVTQSSRYLVKRTGEKVFLECVQDMDHENMFWYRQDPGLGLRLIYFSYDVKMKEKGDIPEGYSVSREKKERFSLILESASTNQTSMYLCASSLATGLQPQHFGDGTRLSIL.

The sample holds many counts of this clone. This chain joins TRBV20-1 and TRBJ1-5; maybe TRBD1 (6 bases). V lost 0 bases, J lost 3 bases, and 18 bases lay in between. Germline V gives CDR1 DFQATT, CDR2 SNEGSKA (reference sequence). The CDR3 runs 17 residues. CDR3 region: CSARDRTARGLNQPQHF. Written as DNA, the CDR3 is TGCAGTGCTAGAGACCGGACAGCCCGGGGGCTCAATCAGCCCCAGCATTTT.

This clone was seen at least ten times. V usage is TRBV6-1 and J usage is TRBJ2-6; D not certain. Germline V lookup: CDR1 MNHNS, CDR2 SASEGT. V lost 5 bases and J 0 bases, leaving 11 bases between the germline ends. The CDR3 spans 16 residues. The DNA for the CDR3 is TGTGCCAGCAGTTACCCCCAGCACTCTGGGGCCAACGTCCTGACTTTC. The encoded protein is CASSYPQHSGANVLTF.

This clone occurred many times. The V gene is TRBV11-1, the J gene TRBJ1-1; TRBD1 aligns across 7 bases. The CDR3 has 15 amino acids. Trimming took 2 bases from V and 5 from J; bases not matched to a gene: 8. CDR1 and CDR2 (germline): SGHAT, FQDESV (reference sequence). The CDR3 loop reads CASSLIQGGLTEAFF. In nucleotides, the CDR3 is TGTGCCAGCAGCTTAATCCAGGGGGGTTTAACTGAAGCTTTCTTT. Drawing the rest from reference TRBV11-1 and TRBJ1-1, the complete variable domain is EAEVAQSPRYKITEKSQAVAFWCDPISGHATLYWYRQILGQGPELLVQFQDESVVDDSQLPKDRFSAERLKGVDSTLKIQPAELGDSAMYLCASSLIQGGLTEAFFGQGTRLTVV.

This clone was seen repeatedly, ten times or more. J is TRBJ1-1 and V is TRBV2, with TRBD1 as a possible D gene (6 bases). The germline V gene has CDR1 SNHLY and CDR2 FYNNEI. The CDR3 has 14 residues. Between the trimmed V and J ends, which lost 6 bases and 3 bases, there was a span of 14 bases. CDR3 nucleotides: TGTGCCAGCAGGAGGACAGTTGATTACACTGAAGCTTTCTTT. Its protein product is CASRRTVDYTEAFF.

Concerning this clone: This is likely a read error, given that the CDR3 carries no conserved phenylalanine or tryptophan at its end. The V gene is TRBV7-7, the J gene TRBJ2-7; the match to TRBD1 covers 10 bases. From germline, CDR1 is SSHAT and CDR2 FNYEAQ (reference sequence). The CDR3 has 15 residues. Here the CDR3 DNA reads TGTGCTAGCAGCCTCGGACAGGGGGAGACCTACGAGCAGTACCTC. Translated, it gives CASSLGQGETYEQYL.

This clone was seen ten or more times. The chain combines TRBV6-1 with TRBJ2-5, with D tentatively TRBD1 (6 bases). Trimming shortened V by 8 bases and J by 5 bases, and 15 bases separated the two germline ends. The CDR3 runs 13 residues. Per germline, CDR1 MNHNS and CDR2 SASEGT. CDR3 in amino acids: CASGARGGETQYF. CDR3 nucleotides: TGTGCCAGCGGCGCCAGGGGCGGGGAGACCCAGTACTTC.

This clone was counted only a few times. This chain joins TRBV28 and TRBJ1-2; 8 positions match TRBD1. Trimming at V came to 6 bases and at J to 6 bases, leaving 6 bases not matched to a gene. CDR1 MDHEN and CDR2 SYDVKM come from the germline V gene. The CDR3 runs to 13 residues. The CDR3 here is CASSASGGDGYTF. The DNA for the CDR3 is TGTGCCAGCAGCGCATCAGGGGGCGATGGCTACACCTTC.